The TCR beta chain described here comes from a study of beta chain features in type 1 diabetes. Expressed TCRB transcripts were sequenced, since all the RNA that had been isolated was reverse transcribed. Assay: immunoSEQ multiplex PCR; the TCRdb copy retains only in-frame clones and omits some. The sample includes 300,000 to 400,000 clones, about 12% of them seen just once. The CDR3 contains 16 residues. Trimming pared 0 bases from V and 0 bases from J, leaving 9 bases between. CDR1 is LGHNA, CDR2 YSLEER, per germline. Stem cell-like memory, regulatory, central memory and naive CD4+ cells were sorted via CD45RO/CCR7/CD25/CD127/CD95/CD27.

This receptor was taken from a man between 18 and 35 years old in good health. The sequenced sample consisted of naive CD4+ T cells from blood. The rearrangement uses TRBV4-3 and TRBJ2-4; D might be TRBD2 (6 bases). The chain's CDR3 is CASSQDPAGAKNIQYF. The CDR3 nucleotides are TGCGCCAGCAGCCAAGACCCAGCGGGAGCCAAAAACATTCAGTACTTC.